The 18 T cell receptor beta chains reported below all come from one sample, sequenced in a study of OX40 agonist ivuxolimab in advanced cancers. Assay: immunoSEQ multiplex PCR; the TCRdb copy retains only in-frame clones and omits some. The table includes more than 35,000 clones, 60% to 85% detected once. The sample in question was CD4+ or CD8+ T cells sorted from blood, obtained in a trial of the OX40 agonist ivuxolimab. The receptor set was obtained from an adult with an advanced solid tumor such as melanoma, head and neck, liver or kidney cancer.

The V and J genes are TRBV5-1 and TRBJ1-1; D remains unclear. CDR3 length equals 15 residues. Germline CDR1 reads SGHRS; CDR2 reads YFSETQ. V gave up 0 bases and J gave up 1 base, with 10 bases separating them. The CDR3 DNA reads as TGCGCCAGCAGCTTGGCTGCGGGTTCGAACACTGAAGCTTTCTTT. Its translation is CASSLAAGSNTEAFF.

As DNA, the CDR3 is TGCGCCAGCAGTCGGTATCCCGGGAGACAGCCGGAGGAGCAGTACTTC. Translated, it gives CASSRYPGRQPEEQYF. The genes are TRBV23-1 and TRBJ2-7; the D gene is possibly TRBD2 (6 bases). TRBV23-1 falls under the ORF class, with uncertain function. Trimming removed 4 bases at V and 7 bases at J, with 23 bases between. The CDR3 has 16 residues.

This sequence joins TRBV7-2 and TRBJ2-4; possibly TRBD1 for D (6 bases). Trimming stripped 6 bases from V and 3 bases from J, with 18 bases between. This CDR3 is built from 16 residues. Per germline, CDR1 SGHTA and CDR2 FQGNSA. The CDR3 is CASSHTRGLGKNIQYF. CDR3 DNA: TGTGCCAGCAGTCATACAAGGGGGTTGGGCAAAAACATTCAGTACTTC.

The chain employs TRBV6-6 and TRBJ2-5; D remains unclear. V lost 2 bases and J lost 5, with 6 bases in between. This CDR3 is built from 12 residues. The germline gives CDR1 MNHNY, CDR2 SVGAGI (reference sequence). For the CDR3, the DNA is TGTGCCAGCAGTTACGGACGGGAGACCCAGTACTTC. This sequence encodes CASSYGRETQYF.

The chain has TRBV28 and TRBJ1-5; D is undetermined. V shed 2 bases and J shed 0 bases, with 8 bases lying between them. CDR1 is MDHEN and CDR2 is SYDVKM in the germline V gene. The CDR3 has 15 residues. CDR3 loop: CASSLPPHSNQPQHF. DNA for the CDR3: TGTGCCAGCAGTTTACCCCCCCATAGCAATCAGCCCCAGCATTTT.

This chain connects TRBV6-6 to TRBJ2-7; the match to TRBD2 covers 7 bases. Trimming took 7 bases from V and 2 from J; bases not matched to a gene: 11. Per the germline V gene, CDR1 is MNHNY and CDR2 is SVGAGI (reference sequence). This CDR3 contains 15 residues. The DNA of the CDR3 is TGTGCCAGCAATATCGGCGGGAGAGGGCCCTACGAGCAGTACTTC. Protein sequence: CASNIGGRGPYEQYF.

The V call is TRBV19, the J call TRBJ2-7; 7 bases map to TRBD1. This CDR3 is 16 amino acids long. From germline, CDR1 is LNHDA and CDR2 SQIVND (reference sequence). Unmatched junction bases numbered 9, after V lost 2 bases and J lost 2 bases. CDR3 nucleotide sequence: TGTGCCAGTAGTATAAAGGGGGACAGAGGGCCCTACGAGCAGTACTTC. As protein: CASSIKGDRGPYEQYF.

The chain uses TRBV27 and TRBJ2-3; TRBD2 agrees at 12 bases. CDR1 and CDR2 (germline): MNHEY, SMNVEV (reference sequence). The CDR3 sequence is 16 residues long. Trimming removed 2 bases from V and 4 bases from J; junction bases left unmatched: 4. The CDR3 protein is CASSLLAGGLSDTQYF. CDR3 sequence (DNA): TGTGCCAGCAGTTTACTAGCGGGAGGGCTTTCAGATACGCAGTATTTT.

This chain uses TRBV2 with TRBJ1-1; 8 positions agree with TRBD1. The CDR3 consists of 14 residues. Germline CDR1 SNHLY, CDR2 FYNNEI. J lost 5 bases, V lost 8 bases, and 10 bases had no gene match. CDR3 nucleotide sequence: TGTGCCAGCGGCTCAGGACAGGGTAGGACTGAAGCTTTCTTT. Its translation: CASGSGQGRTEAFF.

V is TRBV27 and J is TRBJ2-1, with D uncertain. V lost 8 bases, J lost 0 bases, and 11 bases lay in between. This CDR3 spans 14 amino acids. The V gene's germline CDR1 is MNHEY and CDR2 SMNVEV (reference sequence). Here the CDR3 DNA reads TGTGCCAGCGCCCGGGTCGGCTCCTACAATGAGCAGTTCTTC. Its protein product is CASARVGSYNEQFF.

V is TRBV4-3 and J is TRBJ1-2; D is undetermined. V gave up 1 base and J gave up 2 bases, with 8 bases separating them. The CDR3 sequence is 14 residues long. CDR1 and CDR2 (germline): LGHNA, YSLEER. CDR3 coding DNA: TGCGCCAGCAGCCAAGGGGCGGTGAACTATGGCTACACCTTC. Translated, it gives CASSQGAVNYGYTF.

By share, this clone ranks as medium-sized. V usage is TRBV7-2 and J usage is TRBJ2-7; 11 bases are a match to TRBD2. The length of the CDR3 is 15 residues. Germline CDR1 and CDR2: SGHTA and FQGNSA. Trimming removed 5 bases from V and 3 bases from J; junction bases left unmatched: 6. The CDR3 here is CASSPAGTSGYEQYF. For the CDR3, the DNA is TGTGCCAGCAGCCCCGCTGGGACTAGCGGCTACGAGCAGTACTTC.

The chain uses TRBV5-5 and TRBJ2-1; 9 nucleotides agree with TRBD2. Trimming cost V 5 bases and J 5 bases; bases outside gene matches: 23. The CDR3 sequence is 20 residues long. Germline V gives CDR1 SGHKS, CDR2 YYEKEE (reference sequence). The CDR3, as DNA: TGTGCCAGCAGTGGGGTGACTAGCGGACTGATATTGTCTCCTAACAATGAGCAGTTCTTC. Its translation: CASSGVTSGLILSPNNEQFF.

The chain employs TRBV5-1 and TRBJ1-1; 9 nucleotides align to TRBD1. The CDR3 has 16 amino acids. Germline V gene data show CDR1 as SGHRS and CDR2 as YFSETQ. The trim removed 0 bases at V and 4 bases at J, leaving 7 bases unmatched. CDR3 nucleotide sequence: TGCGCCAGCAGCTTGGGTACAGGGGGCGCGGGCACTGAAGCTTTCTTT. This codes for CASSLGTGGAGTEAFF.

This clone was counted a single time. The rearrangement links TRBV28 to TRBJ2-3; D assignment may be TRBD1 or TRBD2 (5 bases each). Looked up from germline, CDR1 is MDHEN and CDR2 is SYDVKM. Trimming stripped 2 bases from V and 4 bases from J, with 7 bases between. CDR3 length: 13 amino acids. Written as DNA, the CDR3 is TGTGCCAGCAGTTTAGGGGGATCAGATACGCAGTATTTT. Its translation: CASSLGGSDTQYF.

The rearrangement uses TRBV7-2 and TRBJ2-7, with D possibly being TRBD2 (6 bases). Germline lookup yields CDR1 SGHTA and CDR2 FQGNSA. V was cut by 1 base and J by 2 bases, with 12 bases left in between. The CDR3 spans 15 residues. The CDR3 region is CASSLESGLPYEQYF. CDR3 nucleotide sequence: TGTGCCAGCAGCTTAGAGTCTGGACTACCCTACGAGCAGTACTTC.

A single count supports this clone. The rearrangement joins TRBV2 to TRBJ1-5, with 10 positions matching TRBD1. The CDR3 consists of 15 residues. Germline CDR1 reads SNHLY; CDR2 reads FYNNEI. V dropped 4 bases and J dropped 6; count of bases not matched to a gene: 6. As DNA, the CDR3 is TGTGCCAGCAGTGGGACAGGGGGTTTTAGTCAGCCCCAGCATTTT. The encoded protein is CASSGTGGFSQPQHF.

The chain carries TRBV5-1 and TRBJ2-5; no reliable D call. The germline V and J ends were trimmed by 2 bases and 1 base, with 6 bases remaining between them. The CDR3 consists of 13 residues. Germline V lookup: CDR1 SGHRS, CDR2 YFSETQ. CDR3 bases: TGCGCCAGCAGCTTACCCCCCCAAGAGACCCAGTACTTC. Encoded protein: CASSLPPQETQYF.